This record concerns one TCR beta chain sequence. The record originates from a study of blood T cell repertoires in COVID-19. The wider study: Spain, Italy and the United States supplied samples that represented acute and convalescent COVID-19. PBMCs, B-cell-depleted T cells, or T cells were the source of the cDNA or gDNA that made up the material.

Study processing details: Quantification of nucleated cells was approximated via reference gene primer amplification. Sequenced by immunoSEQ multiplex PCR; TCRdb stores in-frame clones only, minus some. For V, J and clone size, that table is used; D and trimming come from the DNA. The data hold roughly 36,000 clones, with 90% to 95% observed a single time. With 5 bases clipped from V and 11 bases from J, the junction kept 5 bases outside the gene matches. Per germline, CDR1 SEHNR and CDR2 FQNEAQ (reference sequence). The CDR3 totals 11 residues. The chain recombines TRBV7-9 with TRBJ2-7; 8 bases line up with TRBD1. This receptor was taken from a man aged 55 to 69 with active or convalescent COVID-19. The sequenced sample was peripheral blood. This CDR3 is CASSTDRVKYF. The CDR3 DNA follows: TGTGCCAGCAGCACGGACAGGGTCAAGTACTTC.